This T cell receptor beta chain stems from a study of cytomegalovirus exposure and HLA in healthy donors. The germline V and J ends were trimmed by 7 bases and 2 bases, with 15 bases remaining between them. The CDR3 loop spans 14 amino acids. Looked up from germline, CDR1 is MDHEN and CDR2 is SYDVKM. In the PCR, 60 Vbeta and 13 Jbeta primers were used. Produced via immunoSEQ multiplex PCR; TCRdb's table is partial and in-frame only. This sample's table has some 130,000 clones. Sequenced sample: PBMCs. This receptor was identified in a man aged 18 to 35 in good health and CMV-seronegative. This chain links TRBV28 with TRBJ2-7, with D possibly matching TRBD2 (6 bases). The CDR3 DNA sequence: TGTGCCAGCACCCGCGGGATGCCGCCCTACGAGCAGTACTTC. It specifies CASTRGMPPYEQYF.